A selection of T cell receptor beta chains follows, all from one sample in a study of T cells in Graves' hyperthyroidism and ophthalmopathy. TCRdb itself ran the multiplex PCR reads through MiXCR, one entry per CDR3 protein. The sample yields around 700,000 distinct CDR3 sequences, around 19% seen once. Sequences were obtained from blood. The receptors derive from a woman in her 50s with Graves' hyperthyroidism that later progressed to Graves' ophthalmopathy. Both conserved end residues are part of each CDR3. A D gene is named only where the DNA matches it firmly. Rows give clone size only sometimes, using once, few, many, or a class for an expanded clone.

CDR3aa: CASSEGNVQETQYF
CDR3nt: TGTGCCAGCAGTGAAGGAAACGTCCAAGAGACCCAGTACTTC
v_gene: TRBV6-1
d_gene: NA
j_gene: TRBJ2-5
abundance: NA
len: 14

CDR3aa: CAWSPGQGSSCNEQFF
CDR3nt: TGTGCCTGGAGTCCCGGGCAGGGCAGCTCCTGCAATGAGCAGTTCTTC
v_gene: TRBV30
d_gene: NA
j_gene: TRBJ2-1
abundance: few
len: 16

CDR3aa: CASSLHWDRVTDTQYF
CDR3nt: TGTGCCAGCAGTTTGCATTGGGATCGGGTCACAGATACGCAGTATTTT
v_gene: TRBV2
d_gene: NA
j_gene: TRBJ2-3
abundance: NA
len: 16

CDR3aa: CAWSEGVEDEQYF
CDR3nt: TGTGCCTGGAGTGAGGGGGTAGAGGACGAGCAGTACTTC
v_gene: TRBV30
d_gene: NA
j_gene: TRBJ2-7
abundance: many
len: 13

CDR3aa: CASSTSGSSYEQYF
CDR3nt: NA
v_gene: TRBV6-1
d_gene: NA
j_gene: TRBJ2-7
abundance: many
len: 14

CDR3aa: CSVEGGPSGANVLTF
CDR3nt: TGCAGCGTTGAAGGAGGGCCCTCTGGGGCCAACGTCCTGACTTTC
v_gene: TRBV29-1
d_gene: NA
j_gene: TRBJ2-6
abundance: NA
len: 15

CDR3aa: CASSLLALTLPHIQYF
CDR3nt: TGTGCCAGCAGCTTATTGGCCCTAACCCTCCCCCACATTCAGTACTTC
v_gene: TRBV7-9
d_gene: NA
j_gene: TRBJ2-4
abundance: few
len: 16

CDR3aa: CASSQVGRHQETQYF
CDR3nt: TGCGCCAGCAGCCAAGTGGGACGGCACCAAGAGACCCAGTACTTC
v_gene: TRBV4-1
d_gene: NA
j_gene: TRBJ2-5
abundance: few
len: 15

CDR3aa: CASSLPGDTDTQYF
CDR3nt: TGTGCCAGCAGCCTCCCGGGCGATACAGATACGCAGTATTTT
v_gene: TRBV7-9
d_gene: NA
j_gene: TRBJ2-3
abundance: few
len: 14

CDR3aa: CASSPITGTGISEQFF
CDR3nt: TGTGCCAGCAGCCCCATCACCGGGACAGGGATTAGTGAGCAGTTCTTC
v_gene: TRBV7-2
d_gene: TRBD1
j_gene: TRBJ2-1
abundance: NA
len: 16

CDR3aa: CASSLEGAPDETQYF
CDR3nt: TGCGCCAGCAGCTTGGAGGGTGCCCCCGATGAGACCCAGTACTTC
v_gene: TRBV5-1
d_gene: NA
j_gene: TRBJ2-5
abundance: many
len: 15

CDR3aa: CPKGELAAREGNEQFF
CDR3nt: TGTCCCAAAGGGGAACTAGCGGCGAGGGAGGGCAATGAGCAGTTCTTC
v_gene: TRBV19
d_gene: TRBD2
j_gene: TRBJ2-1
abundance: few
len: 16

CDR3aa: CASSDLTGALYNSPLHF
CDR3nt: TGTGCCAGCAGTGACCTCACCGGGGCCCTCTATAATTCACCCCTCCACTTT
v_gene: TRBV2
d_gene: NA
j_gene: TRBJ1-6
abundance: NA
len: 17